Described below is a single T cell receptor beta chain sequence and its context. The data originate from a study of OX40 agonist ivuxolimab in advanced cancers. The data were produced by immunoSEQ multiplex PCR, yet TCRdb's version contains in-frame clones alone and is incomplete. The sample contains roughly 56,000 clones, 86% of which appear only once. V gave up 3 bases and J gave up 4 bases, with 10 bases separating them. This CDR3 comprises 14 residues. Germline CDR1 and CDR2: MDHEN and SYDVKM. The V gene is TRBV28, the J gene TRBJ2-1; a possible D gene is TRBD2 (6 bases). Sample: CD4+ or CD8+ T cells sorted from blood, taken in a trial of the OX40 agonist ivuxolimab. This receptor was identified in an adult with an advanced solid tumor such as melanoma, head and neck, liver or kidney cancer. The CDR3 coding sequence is TGTGCCAGCAGTTTTGCGGGAAATTACAATGAGCAGTTCTTC. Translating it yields CASSFAGNYNEQFF.